What follows describes a single T cell receptor beta chain. The method was immunoSEQ multiplex PCR; TCRdb's version includes in-frame clones alone and lacks a portion of them. The sample has around 24,000 clones; 82% are singletons. CDR3 length: 15 residues. CDR1 is MRHNA and CDR2 is SNTAGT in the germline V gene. V lost 2 bases and J lost 2, with 7 bases in between. These data are taken from a study of PD-L1 blockade in urothelial cancer. Time point in this sample: peripheral blood 6 weeks after treatment start. The sample in question was PBMCs, obtained around atezolizumab (anti-PD-L1) treatment. The chain employs TRBV6-4 and TRBJ2-6; possible D gene TRBD2, 5 bases. This sequence originates from a man in his 70s with urothelial cancer. For the CDR3, the DNA is TGTGCCAGCAGTGACGACGGGGCTGGGGCCAACGTCCTGACTTTC. Amino acid sequence: CASSDDGAGANVLTF.